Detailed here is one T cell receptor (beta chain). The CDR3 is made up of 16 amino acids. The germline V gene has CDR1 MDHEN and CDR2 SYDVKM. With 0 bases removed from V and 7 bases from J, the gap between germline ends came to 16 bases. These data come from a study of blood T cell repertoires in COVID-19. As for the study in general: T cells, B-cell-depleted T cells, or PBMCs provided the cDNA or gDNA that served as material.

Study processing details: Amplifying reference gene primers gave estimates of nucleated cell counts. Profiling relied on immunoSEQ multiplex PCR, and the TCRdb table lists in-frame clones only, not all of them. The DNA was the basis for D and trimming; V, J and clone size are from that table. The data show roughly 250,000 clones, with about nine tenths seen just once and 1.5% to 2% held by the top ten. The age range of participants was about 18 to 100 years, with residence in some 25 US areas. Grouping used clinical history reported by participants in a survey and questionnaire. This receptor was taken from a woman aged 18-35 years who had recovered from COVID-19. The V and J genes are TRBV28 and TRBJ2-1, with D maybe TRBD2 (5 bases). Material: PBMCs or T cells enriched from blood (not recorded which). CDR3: CASSLWAQEDKNEQFF. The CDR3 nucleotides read TGTGCCAGCAGTTTATGGGCCCAGGAGGATAAAAATGAGCAGTTCTTC.